Below, 20 T cell receptor beta chains from the same sample are listed, as sequenced in a study of somatic mutations in cytotoxic T cells in rheumatoid arthritis. Method: immunoSEQ multiplex PCR; TCRdb's copy keeps in-frame clones and lacks some. The table has roughly 20,000 clones, over 60% seen once. Sequencing used CD8+ T cells sorted from blood. These receptors were collected from an adult with rheumatoid arthritis.

The rearrangement joins TRBV14 to TRBJ2-1; D gene ambiguous. CDR3 size: 14 residues. Trimming stripped 4 bases from V and 10 bases from J, with 17 bases between. CDR1 and CDR2 (germline): SGHDN, FVKESK. CDR3 region: CASSRPGEVTEQFF. CDR3 coding DNA: TGTGCCAGCAGCCGTCCCGGAGAGGTGACAGAGCAGTTCTTC.

V usage is TRBV6-5 and J usage is TRBJ1-1; 7 nucleotides agree with TRBD1. From germline, CDR1 is MNHEY and CDR2 SVGAGI. Trimming cost V 2 bases and J 1 base; bases outside gene matches: 1. The CDR3 sequence is 14 residues long. This CDR3 is CASSYGDRNTEAFF. In nucleotides, the CDR3 is TGTGCCAGCAGTTACGGGGACAGGAACACTGAAGCTTTCTTT.

The V and J genes are TRBV2 and TRBJ2-2; no definite D call. The CDR3 is made up of 13 amino acids. The V gene's germline CDR1 is SNHLY and CDR2 FYNNEI. Trimming took off 8 bases at V and 0 bases at J, with 7 bases between the two ends. CDR3 DNA sequence: TGTGCCAGCGGAAGGCCGAACACCGGGGAGCTGTTTTTT. Translating it yields CASGRPNTGELFF.

This rearrangement joins TRBV15 to TRBJ2-5, with 13 positions matching TRBD2. The CDR3 is made up of 16 amino acids. The germline V gene encodes CDR1 LNHNV and CDR2 YYDKDF (reference sequence). V was clipped by 4 bases and J by 3 bases; unmatched bases: 5. The CDR3 reads CATSMGTSGAEETQYF. The CDR3 DNA sequence: TGTGCCACCAGCATGGGGACTAGCGGGGCGGAAGAGACCCAGTACTTC.

This chain links TRBV15 with TRBJ2-3; 9 bases agree with TRBD2. This CDR3 comprises 16 residues. CDR1 is LNHNV and CDR2 is YYDKDF in the germline V gene (reference sequence). Trimming removed 6 bases from V and 4 bases from J; junction bases left unmatched: 11. CDR3 coding DNA: TGTGCCACCAGAAGCGCCTCCAGCGGGGGGCCAGATACGCAGTATTTT. It specifies CATRSASSGGPDTQYF.

The rearrangement uses TRBV7-8 and TRBJ2-1, with D hard to call. The CDR3 totals 13 residues. The germline V and J ends were trimmed by 5 bases and 7 bases, with 12 bases remaining between them. Germline V gene sequence: CDR1 SGHVS, CDR2 FQNEAQ. The CDR3 bases are TGTGCCAGCAGCCAAAGGGTAGTGAATGAGCAGTTCTTC. Protein product: CASSQRVVNEQFF.

The V and J genes are TRBV2 and TRBJ2-4; possibly TRBD1 or TRBD2 for D (6 bases each). The CDR3 extends over 14 amino acids. V dropped 8 bases and J dropped 6 bases, with 17 bases sitting between them. Germline V gene data show CDR1 as SNHLY and CDR2 as FYNNEI. Written as DNA, the CDR3 is TGTGCCAGCCTGACAGGCCCGCGGGGAAACATTCAGTACTTC. Amino acids: CASLTGPRGNIQYF.

This clone occurred a few times. The rearrangement joins TRBV4-1 to TRBJ1-1; no definite D call. Trimming took off 6 bases at V and 2 bases at J, with 13 bases between the two ends. Germline CDR1 MGHRA, CDR2 YSYEKL. The CDR3 contains 14 residues. The CDR3 is CASRLTDGNTEAFF. CDR3 in DNA: TGCGCCAGCAGACTGACGGACGGTAACACTGAAGCTTTCTTT.

This clone is medium-sized within its sample. This chain links TRBV11-2 with TRBJ1-4, with a possible D match to TRBD1 (5 bases). The V and J ends lost 3 bases and 8 bases respectively, with 16 bases between them. The CDR3 sequence is 15 residues long. In germline, CDR1 is SGHAT, CDR2 FQNNGV. CDR3 nucleotides: TGTGCCAGCAGCTTGGGGGGTATGATCGGCGAAAAACTGTTTTTT. It translates to CASSLGGMIGEKLFF.

The chain combines TRBV5-4 with TRBJ2-1; maybe TRBD2 (5 bases). V was shortened by 0 bases and J by 4 bases, with 11 bases between the two germline ends. The CDR3 runs to 15 residues. Germline V gene lookup returns CDR1 SGHNT and CDR2 YYREEE (reference sequence). The CDR3 is CASSLVAGRYNEQFF. In nucleotides, the CDR3 is TGTGCCAGCAGCTTGGTGGCGGGCAGATACAATGAGCAGTTCTTC.

The chain links TRBV28 to TRBJ2-1; TRBD2 matches 13 bases. With V trimmed by 6 bases and J by 5 bases, 4 bases remained unmatched. This CDR3 has 15 amino acids. Germline V CDR1 and CDR2: MDHEN, SYDVKM. The CDR3 nucleotides are TGTGCCAGCAGCCCACTAGCGGGGGGGAACAATGAGCAGTTCTTC. This codes for CASSPLAGGNNEQFF. The variable domain in full, completed from reference TRBV28 and TRBJ2-1, reads DVKVTQSSRYLVKRTGEKVFLECVQDMDHENMFWYRQDPGLGLRLIYFSYDVKMKEKGDIPEGYSVSREKKERFSLILESASTNQTSMYLCASSPLAGGNNEQFFGPGTRLTVL.

The gene calls are TRBV10-2 and TRBJ1-4; no definite D call. From germline, CDR1 is WSHSY and CDR2 SAAADI. Trimming left V 2 bases short and J 7 bases short, with 2 bases between. This CDR3 region has 11 residues. CDR3 residues: CASSEGEKLFF. CDR3 sequence (DNA): TGCGCCAGCAGTGAGGGTGAAAAACTGTTTTTT.

This clone was counted a few times. This chain uses TRBV28 with TRBJ2-7; D is ambiguous. This CDR3 spans 11 amino acids. Trimming stripped 7 bases from V and 5 bases from J, with 9 bases between. Germline V lookup: CDR1 MDHEN, CDR2 SYDVKM. Here the CDR3 DNA reads TGTGCCAGCAATATAGGGAACGAGCAGTACTTC. Amino acid sequence: CASNIGNEQYF.

This chain connects TRBV19 to TRBJ2-7, with D perhaps assigned TRBD1 or TRBD2 (5 bases each). This CDR3 comprises 14 residues. The germline gives CDR1 LNHDA, CDR2 SQIVND (reference sequence). Trimming removed 6 bases from V and 4 bases from J, with 16 bases in between. The chain's CDR3 is CASSPGTKHYEQYF. The CDR3 DNA sequence: TGTGCCAGTAGCCCCGGGACCAAACATTACGAGCAGTACTTC.

This clone showed up just once. The V and J genes are TRBV27 and TRBJ2-3; 8 bases are a match to TRBD2. The V gene end was trimmed by 3 bases and the J gene end by 3 bases; junction bases not matched to a gene: 5. CDR3 length: 15 residues. Germline CDR1 MNHEY, CDR2 SMNVEV (reference sequence). Here the CDR3 DNA reads TGTGCCAGCAGTTTGGATAGCGGGGTGACAGATACGCAGTATTTT. Protein product: CASSLDSGVTDTQYF.

The chain recombines TRBV2 with TRBJ2-3; 9 nucleotides match TRBD2. Trimming at V came to 4 bases and at J to 1 base, leaving 6 bases not matched to a gene. The CDR3 runs to 16 residues. Germline values: CDR1 SNHLY, CDR2 FYNNEI. The CDR3 DNA reads TGTGCCAGCAGTGTCGAGTTAGCGGGGGGCACAGATACGCAGTATTTT. Protein sequence: CASSVELAGGTDTQYF.

J is TRBJ2-1 and V is TRBV30, with TRBD2 matching over 10 bases. The germline V gene encodes CDR1 GTSNPN and CDR2 SVGIG (reference sequence). The length of the CDR3 is 16 residues. V dropped 0 bases and J dropped 4; count of bases not matched to a gene: 6. CDR3 nucleotide sequence: TGTGCCTGGAGTGTGTATCTAGCGGGGGTATACAATGAGCAGTTCTTC. Translating gives CAWSVYLAGVYNEQFF.

The genes are TRBV27 and TRBJ2-3; the match to TRBD2 covers 9 bases. The CDR3 has 15 amino acids. The V gene end was trimmed by 0 bases and the J gene end by 5 bases; junction bases not matched to a gene: 3. Germline loops: CDR1 MNHEY, CDR2 SMNVEV (reference sequence). CDR3 sequence (DNA): TGTGCCAGCAGTTTATCGGGACTAGCAGGAGATACGCAGTATTTT. Amino acid sequence: CASSLSGLAGDTQYF.

This chain connects TRBV15 to TRBJ2-3; TRBD1 matches 7 bases. From germline, CDR1 is LNHNV and CDR2 YYDKDF (reference sequence). J lost 0 bases, V lost 4 bases, and 19 bases had no gene match. The CDR3 consists of 20 residues. The CDR3 loop is CATSTGRQGVSIPSTDTQYF. CDR3 nucleotide sequence: TGTGCCACCAGCACCGGCAGGCAGGGGGTATCAATCCCTAGCACAGATACGCAGTATTTT.

The chain combines TRBV28 with TRBJ1-2; D unresolved. The CDR3 spans 13 residues. The germline V gene encodes CDR1 MDHEN and CDR2 SYDVKM. V dropped 6 bases and J dropped 14 bases, with 22 bases sitting between them. The CDR3 DNA sequence: TGTGCCAGCAGGGAGACTGACGGCTATGAATGTACCTTC. This gives the protein CASRETDGYECTF.